This T cell receptor (beta chain) stems from a study of T cell responses to AZD1222 COVID-19 vaccine. Sequencing was performed with immunoSEQ multiplex PCR; in TCRdb, only in-frame clones are kept and a portion is missing. The sample has around 140,000 clones, 91% seen once. J lost 4 bases, V lost 6 bases, and 8 bases had no gene match. CDR3 size: 14 residues. The germline CDR1 and CDR2 sequences are ENHRY and SYGVKD. Overall study findings and caveats: Close to half of spike-specific TCRs reportedly recognize unmutated variant regions. Sampled repertoires all dated from after the peak T cell response. It should be noted that donors were predominantly white British and more often female, and clonal diversity was possibly underestimated.

On this clone: Antigen: not known.

This chain links TRBV10-3 with TRBJ1-2; 7 positions agree with TRBD1. This receptor was taken from an adult in good health. The source material was peripheral blood, sampled on day 0 of AZD1222 vaccination. CDR3 loop: CAISPGTEGYGYTF. In DNA, the CDR3 is TGTGCCATCAGCCCCGGGACAGAAGGCTATGGCTACACCTTC.